The T cell receptor (beta chain) under discussion was sequenced for a study of cytomegalovirus exposure and HLA in healthy donors. General observations from the study: Among the CMV-associated chains, three were confirmed in vitro as specific for CMV antigens. The study designated some 180 TCR beta chains cytomegalovirus-associated. The study found most TCR sequences rare, yet found some public TCRs in many donors. Reports indicated that the classifier achieved high specificity and sensitivity in diagnosing cytomegalovirus status.

Trimming cost V 5 bases and J 6 bases, with 17 bases left between them. Germline CDR1 is MNHEY and CDR2 is SMNVEV (reference sequence). CDR3 length: 15 residues. About this clone itself: Its antigen is unknown.

Some clones are missing from TCRdb's copy, which holds only in-frame ones; the method was immunoSEQ multiplex PCR. The table shows about 140,000 clones, with almost 85% occurring only once. The rearrangement joins TRBV27 to TRBJ1-5; TRBD1 is a possible D gene (6 bases). Sequencing used PBMCs. This clonotype originated in a young woman in good health and CMV-seronegative. CDR3 loop: CASSELQGIGQPQHF. The CDR3 coding sequence is TGTGCCAGCAGTGAGCTACAGGGAATCGGTCAGCCCCAGCATTTT.